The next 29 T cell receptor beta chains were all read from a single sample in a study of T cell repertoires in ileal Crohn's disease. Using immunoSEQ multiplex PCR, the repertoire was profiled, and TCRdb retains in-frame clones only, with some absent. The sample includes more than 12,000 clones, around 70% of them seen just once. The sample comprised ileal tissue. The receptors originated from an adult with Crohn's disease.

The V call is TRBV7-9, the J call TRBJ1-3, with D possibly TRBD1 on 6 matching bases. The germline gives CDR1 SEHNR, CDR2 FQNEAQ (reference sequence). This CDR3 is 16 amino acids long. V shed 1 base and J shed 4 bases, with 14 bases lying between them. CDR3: CASSLGTALRGNTIYF. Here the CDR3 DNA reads TGTGCCAGCAGCTTAGGGACAGCACTGCGGGGAAACACCATATATTTT.

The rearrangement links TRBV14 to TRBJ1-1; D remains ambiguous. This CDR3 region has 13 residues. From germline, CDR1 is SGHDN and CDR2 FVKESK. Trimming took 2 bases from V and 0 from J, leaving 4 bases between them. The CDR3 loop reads CASSQNMNTEAFF. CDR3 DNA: TGTGCCAGCAGCCAAAACATGAACACTGAAGCTTTCTTT.

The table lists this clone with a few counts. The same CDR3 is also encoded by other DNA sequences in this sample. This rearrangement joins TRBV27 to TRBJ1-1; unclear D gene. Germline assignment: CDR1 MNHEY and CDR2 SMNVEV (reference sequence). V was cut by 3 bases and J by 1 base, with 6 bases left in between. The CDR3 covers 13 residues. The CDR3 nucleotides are TGTGCCAGCAGTTTCGGGAAGAACACTGAAGCTTTCTTT. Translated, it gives CASSFGKNTEAFF.

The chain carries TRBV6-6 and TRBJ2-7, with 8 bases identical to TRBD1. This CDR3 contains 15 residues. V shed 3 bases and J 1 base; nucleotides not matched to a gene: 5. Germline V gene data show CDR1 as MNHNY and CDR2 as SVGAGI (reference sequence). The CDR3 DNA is TGTGCCAGCAGTTATGGGGACAGGACTTCCTACGAGCAGTACTTC. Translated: CASSYGDRTSYEQYF.

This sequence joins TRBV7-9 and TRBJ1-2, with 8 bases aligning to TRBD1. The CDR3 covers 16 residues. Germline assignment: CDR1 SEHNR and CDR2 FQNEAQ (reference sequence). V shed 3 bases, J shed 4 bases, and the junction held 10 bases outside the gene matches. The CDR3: CASSFWGRGRGYGYTF. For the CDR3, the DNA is TGTGCCAGCAGCTTTTGGGGCAGGGGGCGCGGCTATGGCTACACCTTC.

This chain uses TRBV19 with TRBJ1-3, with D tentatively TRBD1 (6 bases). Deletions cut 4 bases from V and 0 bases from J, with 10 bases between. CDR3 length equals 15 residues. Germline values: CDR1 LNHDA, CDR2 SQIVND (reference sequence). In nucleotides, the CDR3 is TGTGCCAGTAGTACGAGGGGGTACTCTGGAAACACCATATATTTT. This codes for CASSTRGYSGNTIYF.

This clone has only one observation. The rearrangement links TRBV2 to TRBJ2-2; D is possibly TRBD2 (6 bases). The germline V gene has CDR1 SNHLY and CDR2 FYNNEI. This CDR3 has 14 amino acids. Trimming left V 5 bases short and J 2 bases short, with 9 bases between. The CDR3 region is CASSPGTNTGELFF. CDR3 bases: TGTGCCAGCAGTCCCGGGACTAACACCGGGGAGCTGTTTTTT.

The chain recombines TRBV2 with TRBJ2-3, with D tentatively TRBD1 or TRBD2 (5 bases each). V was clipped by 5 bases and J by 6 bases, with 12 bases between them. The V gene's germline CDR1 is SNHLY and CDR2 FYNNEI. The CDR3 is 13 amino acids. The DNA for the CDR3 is TGTGCCAGCAGTCTGAACGGGGCCGATACGCAGTATTTT. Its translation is CASSLNGADTQYF.

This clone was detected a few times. This chain's CDR3 is CASSPRGLAHEQFF. In DNA form, the CDR3 reads TGCGCCAGCAGCCCCCGGGGACTAGCGCATGAGCAGTTCTTC. The chain recombines TRBV4-3 with TRBJ2-1, with TRBD2 identical over 10 bases. The CDR3 covers 14 residues. In germline, CDR1 is LGHNA, CDR2 YSLEER. After removal of 4 bases from V and 8 bases from J, the junction contained 5 bases not matched to a gene.

As DNA, the CDR3 is TGCGCCAGCAGCGGGACAGGGTTCACCGGGGAGCTGTTTTTT. Translating gives CASSGTGFTGELFF. The rearrangement joins TRBV10-1 to TRBJ2-2; the match to TRBD1 covers 9 bases. The CDR3 totals 14 residues. Trimming removed 6 bases from V and 4 bases from J; junction bases left unmatched: 3. Germline V lookup: CDR1 WNHNN, CDR2 SYGVQD (reference sequence).

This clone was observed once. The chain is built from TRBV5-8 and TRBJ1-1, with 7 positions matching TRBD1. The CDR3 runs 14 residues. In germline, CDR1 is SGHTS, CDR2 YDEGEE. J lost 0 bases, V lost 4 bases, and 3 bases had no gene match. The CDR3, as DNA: TGTGCCAGCAGCCCGACAGGGATGAACACTGAAGCTTTCTTT. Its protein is CASSPTGMNTEAFF.

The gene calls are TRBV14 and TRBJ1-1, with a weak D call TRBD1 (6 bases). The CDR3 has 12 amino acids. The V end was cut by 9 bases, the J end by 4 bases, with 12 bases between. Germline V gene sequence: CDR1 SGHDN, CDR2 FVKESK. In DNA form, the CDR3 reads TGTGCCAGATGCCAGGGGAGCACTGAAGCTTTCTTT. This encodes CARCQGSTEAFF.

Written as DNA, the CDR3 is TGTGCCAGCAGCGTACAGGGAAACACCGGGGAGCTGTTTTTT. Translation: CASSVQGNTGELFF. V is TRBV9 and J is TRBJ2-2, with TRBD1 as a possible D gene (5 bases). The germline CDR1 and CDR2 sequences are SGDLS and YYNGEE. Trimming shortened V by 1 base and J by 2 bases, and 6 bases separated the two germline ends. This CDR3 comprises 14 residues.

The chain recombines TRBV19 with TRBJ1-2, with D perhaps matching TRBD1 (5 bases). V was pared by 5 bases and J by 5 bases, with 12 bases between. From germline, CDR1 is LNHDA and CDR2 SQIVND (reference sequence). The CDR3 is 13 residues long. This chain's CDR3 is CASSVGTGYGYTF. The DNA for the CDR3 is TGTGCCAGTAGTGTTGGGACGGGGTATGGCTACACCTTC.

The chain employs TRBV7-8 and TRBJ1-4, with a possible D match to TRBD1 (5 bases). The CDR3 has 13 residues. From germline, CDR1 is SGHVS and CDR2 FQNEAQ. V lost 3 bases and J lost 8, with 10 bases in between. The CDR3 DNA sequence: TGTGCCAGCAGCTTCCGGGGGAGAGAAAAACTGTTTTTT. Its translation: CASSFRGREKLFF.

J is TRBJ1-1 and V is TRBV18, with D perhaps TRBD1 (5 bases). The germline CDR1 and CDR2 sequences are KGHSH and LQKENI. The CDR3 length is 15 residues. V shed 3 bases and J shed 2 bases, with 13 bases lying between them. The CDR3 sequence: CASSPGPPGNTEAFF. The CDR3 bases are TGTGCCAGCTCACCGGGACCACCGGGTAACACTGAAGCTTTCTTT.

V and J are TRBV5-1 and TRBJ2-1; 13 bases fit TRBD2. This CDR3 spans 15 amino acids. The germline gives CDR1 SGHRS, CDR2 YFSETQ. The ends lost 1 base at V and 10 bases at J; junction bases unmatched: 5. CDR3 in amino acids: CASSLTSGGALEQFF. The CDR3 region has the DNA TGCGCCAGCAGCTTGACTAGCGGGGGGGCCTTGGAGCAGTTCTTC. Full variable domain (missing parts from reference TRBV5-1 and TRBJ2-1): KAGVTQTPRYLIKTRGQQVTLSCSPISGHRSVSWYQQTPGQGLQFLFEYFSETQRNKGNFPGRFSGRQFSNSRSEMNVSTLELGDSALYLCASSLTSGGALEQFFGPGTRLTVL.

The chain's CDR3 is CASSESSGGAYEQYF. The CDR3 DNA reads TGTGCCAGCAGTGAAAGTAGCGGGGGGGCCTACGAGCAGTACTTC. This sequence joins TRBV6-1 and TRBJ2-7; 11 bases align to TRBD2. Germline CDR1 reads MNHNS; CDR2 reads SASEGT. V trimming: 2 bases; J trimming: 2 bases; junction bases outside the gene matches: 2. CDR3 length: 15 amino acids.

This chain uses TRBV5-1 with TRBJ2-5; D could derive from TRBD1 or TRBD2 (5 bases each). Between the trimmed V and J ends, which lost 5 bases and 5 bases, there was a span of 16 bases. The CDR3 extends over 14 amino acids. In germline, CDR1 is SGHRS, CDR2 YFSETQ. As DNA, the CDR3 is TGCGCCAGCAGATGGGCAGGGACGAAGGAGACCCAGTACTTC. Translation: CASRWAGTKETQYF.

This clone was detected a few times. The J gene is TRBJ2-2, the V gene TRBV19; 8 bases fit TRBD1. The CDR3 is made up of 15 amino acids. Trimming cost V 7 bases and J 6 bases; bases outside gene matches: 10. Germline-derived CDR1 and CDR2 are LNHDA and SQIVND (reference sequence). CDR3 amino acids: CASIPDRAVAGELFF. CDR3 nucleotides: TGTGCCAGTATCCCGGACAGGGCAGTGGCCGGGGAGCTGTTTTTT.

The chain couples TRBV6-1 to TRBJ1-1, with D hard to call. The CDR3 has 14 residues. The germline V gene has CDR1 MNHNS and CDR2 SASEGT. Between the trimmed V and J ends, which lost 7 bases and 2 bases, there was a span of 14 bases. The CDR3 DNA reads TGTGCCAGCACCCCGTCGGGCGCTAACACTGAAGCTTTCTTT. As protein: CASTPSGANTEAFF.

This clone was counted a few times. This chain's CDR3 is CASSESQGARYEQYF. The CDR3, as DNA: TGTGCCAGCAGTGAATCCCAGGGGGCGCGGTACGAGCAGTACTTC. This chain uses TRBV25-1 with TRBJ2-7; 8 bases align to TRBD1. The germline V gene has CDR1 MGHDK and CDR2 SYGVNS. J gave up 4 bases and V 1 base, and 6 bases lay outside the gene matches. This CDR3 spans 15 amino acids.

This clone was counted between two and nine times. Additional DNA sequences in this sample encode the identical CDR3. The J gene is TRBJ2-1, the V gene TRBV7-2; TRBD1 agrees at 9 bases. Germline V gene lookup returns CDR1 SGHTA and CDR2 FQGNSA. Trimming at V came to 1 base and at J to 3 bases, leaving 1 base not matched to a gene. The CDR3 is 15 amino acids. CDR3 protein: CASSLVGQGYNEQFF. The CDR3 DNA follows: TGTGCCAGCAGCTTAGTGGGACAGGGCTACAATGAGCAGTTCTTC.

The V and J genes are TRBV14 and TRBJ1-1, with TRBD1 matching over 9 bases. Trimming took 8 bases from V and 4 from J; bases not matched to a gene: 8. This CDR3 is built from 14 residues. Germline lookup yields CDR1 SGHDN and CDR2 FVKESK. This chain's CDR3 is CASYLTTGGTEAFF. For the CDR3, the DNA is TGTGCCAGCTACCTTACGACAGGGGGCACTGAAGCTTTCTTT.

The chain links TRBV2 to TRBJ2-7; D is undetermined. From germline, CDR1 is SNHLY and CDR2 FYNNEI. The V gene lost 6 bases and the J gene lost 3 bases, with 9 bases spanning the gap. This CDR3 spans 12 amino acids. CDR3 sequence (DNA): TGTGCCAGCAGAAACAGACTCTACGAGCAGTACTTC. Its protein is CASRNRLYEQYF.

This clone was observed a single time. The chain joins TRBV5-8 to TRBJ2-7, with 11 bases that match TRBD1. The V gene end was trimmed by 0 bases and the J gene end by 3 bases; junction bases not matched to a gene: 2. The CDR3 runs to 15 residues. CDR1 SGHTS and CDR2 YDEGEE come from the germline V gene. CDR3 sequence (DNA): TGTGCCAGCAGCTTGGAGGGACAGGGGGACTACGAGCAGTACTTC. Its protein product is CASSLEGQGDYEQYF. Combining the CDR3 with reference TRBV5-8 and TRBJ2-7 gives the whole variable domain EAGVTQSPTHLIKTRGQQATLRCSPISGHTSVYWYQQALGLGLQFLLWYDEGEERNRGNFPPRFSGRQFPNYSSELNVNALELEDSALYLCASSLEGQGDYEQYFGPGTRLTVT.

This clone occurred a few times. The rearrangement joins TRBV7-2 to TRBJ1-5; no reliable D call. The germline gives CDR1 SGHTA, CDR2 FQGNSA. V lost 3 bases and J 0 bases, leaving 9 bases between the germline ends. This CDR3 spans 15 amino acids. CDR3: CASSFEGNSNQPQHF. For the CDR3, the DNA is TGTGCCAGCAGCTTTGAAGGGAATAGCAATCAGCCCCAGCATTTT.

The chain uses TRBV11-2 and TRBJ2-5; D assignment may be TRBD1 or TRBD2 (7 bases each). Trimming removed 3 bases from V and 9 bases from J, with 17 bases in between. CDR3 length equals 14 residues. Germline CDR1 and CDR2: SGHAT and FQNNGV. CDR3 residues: CASSLAGGDWAQYF. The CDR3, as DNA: TGTGCCAGCAGCTTGGCAGGGGGGGATTGGGCCCAGTACTTC.

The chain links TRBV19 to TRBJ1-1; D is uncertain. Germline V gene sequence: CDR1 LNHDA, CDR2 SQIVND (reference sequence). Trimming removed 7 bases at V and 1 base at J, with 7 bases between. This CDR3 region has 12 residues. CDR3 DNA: TGTGCCAGTATCTCCAGGAACACTGAAGCTTTCTTT. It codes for CASISRNTEAFF.